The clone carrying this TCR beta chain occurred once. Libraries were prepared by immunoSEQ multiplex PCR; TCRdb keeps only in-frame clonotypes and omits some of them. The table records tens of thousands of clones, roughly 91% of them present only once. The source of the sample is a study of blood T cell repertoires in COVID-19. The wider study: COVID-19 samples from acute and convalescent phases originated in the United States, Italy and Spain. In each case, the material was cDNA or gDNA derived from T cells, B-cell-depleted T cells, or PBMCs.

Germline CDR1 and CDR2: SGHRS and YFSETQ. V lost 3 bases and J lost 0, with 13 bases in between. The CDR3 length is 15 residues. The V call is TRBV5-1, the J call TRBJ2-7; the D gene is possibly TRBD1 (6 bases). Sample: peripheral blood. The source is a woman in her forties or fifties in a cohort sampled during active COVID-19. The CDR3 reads CASSSDPDSSYEQYF. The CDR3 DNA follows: TGCGCCAGCAGCTCCGACCCGGACAGCTCCTACGAGCAGTACTTC.